The 29 T cell receptor beta chains below all came from one sample that was sequenced in a study of blood T cell repertoires in COVID-19. Clones were sequenced by immunoSEQ multiplex PCR, and TCRdb holds only the in-frame ones, with some missing. The profile shows roughly 250,000 clones, around 87% of them singletons. Sequences were obtained from PBMCs or T cells enriched from blood (not recorded which). Every receptor here comes from a woman between 45 and 60 years old who had recovered from COVID-19.

The chain is built from TRBV6-2 or TRBV6-3 and TRBJ2-1; 8 positions agree with TRBD2. V shed 0 bases, J shed 6 bases, and the junction held 7 bases outside the gene matches. Germline V gives CDR1 MNHEY, CDR2 SVGEGT. The CDR3 length is 16 residues. In nucleotides, the CDR3 is TGTGCCAGCAGTTACTCGGGACTAGGTTTGAGCAATGAGCAGTTCTTC. This codes for CASSYSGLGLSNEQFF.

Note on this clone: Other DNA variants within this sample encode the same CDR3. This sequence joins TRBV6-5 and TRBJ2-3, with D hard to call. Germline CDR1 MNHEY, CDR2 SVGAGI. The CDR3 sequence is 13 residues long. The V end was cut by 4 bases, the J end by 1 base, with 6 bases between. The DNA for the CDR3 is TGTGCCAGCAGTTCCACGGGCACAGATACGCAGTATTTT. It translates to CASSSTGTDTQYF.

The chain joins TRBV5-5 to TRBJ1-2; 11 nucleotides line up with TRBD1. Germline CDR1 SGHKS, CDR2 YYEKEE (reference sequence). The CDR3 length is 15 residues. V shed 3 bases, J shed 4 bases, and the junction held 5 bases outside the gene matches. The CDR3 spells CASSWTGGHSYGYTF. CDR3 DNA: TGTGCCAGCAGCTGGACAGGGGGCCACAGCTATGGCTACACCTTC.

The count of this clone is one. The V gene is TRBV9, the J gene TRBJ2-3; 8 nucleotides line up with TRBD2. The CDR3 is 15 residues long. Unmatched junction bases numbered 6, after V lost 4 bases and J lost 2 bases. Germline V CDR1 and CDR2: SGDLS, YYNGEE. The CDR3 sequence: CASSPTSGNTDTQYF. For the CDR3, the DNA is TGTGCCAGCAGCCCAACTAGCGGAAACACAGATACGCAGTATTTT.

The V call is TRBV5-4, the J call TRBJ1-2; 9 bases line up with TRBD1. V shed 3 bases, J shed 10 bases, and the junction held 10 bases outside the gene matches. Germline values: CDR1 SGHNT, CDR2 YYREEE (reference sequence). The CDR3 has 14 amino acids. The CDR3 DNA sequence: TGTGCCAGCAGCTGGTACAGGGGGCGTTTGTCCTACACCTTC. It codes for CASSWYRGRLSYTF.

The chain employs TRBV7-9 and TRBJ2-1; D is perhaps TRBD1 (7 bases). Germline CDR1 is SEHNR and CDR2 is FQNEAQ (reference sequence). The CDR3 extends over 12 amino acids. The V and J ends lost 4 bases and 12 bases respectively, with 13 bases between them. The CDR3 region has the DNA TGTGCCAGCAGCTCGGGCGGGACAGCGCAGTTCTTC. Protein product: CASSSGGTAQFF.

CDR3 in DNA: TGCGCCAGCAGTCCAACTCGGTCTGGAAACACCATATATTTT. Its protein product is CASSPTRSGNTIYF. The V gene is TRBV4-1, the J gene TRBJ1-3; D gene uncertain. The CDR3 loop spans 14 amino acids. Germline lookup yields CDR1 MGHRA and CDR2 YSYEKL. V lost 6 bases and J 1 base, leaving 10 bases between the germline ends.

The rearrangement joins TRBV6-6 to TRBJ2-1; 9 nucleotides line up with TRBD2. The junction had 7 bases not matched to a gene; V was cut back by 6 bases and J by 7 bases. This CDR3 has 14 residues. Germline V gene lookup returns CDR1 MNHNY and CDR2 SVGAGI (reference sequence). The CDR3 DNA is TGTGCCAGCAGCGGTAGCGGGGGAGAGAATGAGCAGTTCTTC. The encoded protein is CASSGSGGENEQFF.

This chain uses TRBV29-1 with TRBJ2-1; 13 bases line up with TRBD2. The V segment lost 2 bases and the J segment 9 bases; nucleotides outside the gene matches: 7. The CDR3 spans 15 residues. Germline values: CDR1 SQVTM, CDR2 ANQGSEA. The CDR3 region is CSVEPGGTSGTEQFF. CDR3 DNA: TGCAGCGTTGAACCTGGTGGGACTAGCGGGACTGAGCAGTTCTTC.

The J gene is TRBJ2-7, the V gene TRBV7-2; 8 bases are a match to TRBD2. The CDR3 covers 14 residues. Germline V gives CDR1 SGHTA, CDR2 FQGNSA. Trimming cost V 8 bases and J 3 bases; bases outside gene matches: 9. The CDR3 DNA reads TGTGCCAGCGGGAGACTAGCGATTGGCTACGAGCAGTACTTC. It translates to CASGRLAIGYEQYF.

As for this clone: Its ends do not fully match the called genes, so a read error is possible. V is TRBV6-1 and J is TRBJ2-7, with 8 bases lining up with TRBD1. The CDR3 runs 14 residues. CDR1 and CDR2 from the germline V gene are MNHNS and SASEGT. The CDR3 region has the DNA TGTGCCAGCCGTGAACAGGGGGAATCCTACGAGCAGTACTTC. Translation: CASREQGESYEQYF.

The CDR3 DNA is TGCGCCAGCAGTGCGGTTCAAGAGACCCAGTACTTC. This encodes CASSAVQETQYF. The chain employs TRBV10-2 and TRBJ2-5, with D uncertain. The CDR3 sequence is 12 residues long. The V gene's germline CDR1 is WSHSY and CDR2 SAAADI. Trimming removed 4 bases from V and 2 bases from J, with 5 bases in between.

The chain has TRBV5-4 and TRBJ2-1, with TRBD1 identical over 8 bases. Germline V gene lookup returns CDR1 SGHNT and CDR2 YYREEE (reference sequence). V gave up 4 bases and J gave up 5 bases; unmatched junction bases: 14. The CDR3 covers 17 residues. This CDR3 is CASSPGQERRLNNEQFF. The CDR3 DNA reads TGTGCCAGCAGCCCGGGACAGGAACGAAGGTTAAACAATGAGCAGTTCTTC.

This chain links TRBV1 with TRBJ1-5; the table calls TRBD1, which could not be checked here. TRBV1 is given as a pseudogene. CDR3 length: 15 residues. The CDR3 loop reads CTSSPLQGSDQPQHF. In DNA, the CDR3 is TGCACCAGCAGCCCATTACAGGGTTCCGATCAGCCCCAGCATTTT.

The chain has TRBV15 and TRBJ1-5, with D possibly being TRBD1 (5 bases). CDR1 is LNHNV and CDR2 is YYDKDF in the germline V gene (reference sequence). With 1 base removed from V and 7 bases from J, the gap between germline ends came to 14 bases. This CDR3 is 15 amino acids long. In DNA form, the CDR3 reads TGTGCCACCAGCAGAGGGGGCTCAAAGGGGCAGCCCCAGCATTTT. This translates into CATSRGGSKGQPQHF.

The rearrangement uses TRBV9 and TRBJ1-2; a weak D match, TRBD1 (6 bases). This CDR3 comprises 13 residues. Germline V gene lookup returns CDR1 SGDLS and CDR2 YYNGEE. Trimming pared 2 bases from V and 7 bases from J, leaving 12 bases between. This chain's CDR3 is CASSVTGIGGYTF. The CDR3, as DNA: TGTGCCAGCAGCGTGACAGGAATCGGTGGCTACACCTTC. Full variable domain (rest looked up from reference TRBV9 and TRBJ1-2): DSGVTQTPKHLITATGQRVTLRCSPRSGDLSVYWYQQSLDQGLQFLIQYYNGEERAKGNILERFSAQQFPDLHSELNLSSLELGDSALYFCASSVTGIGGYTFGSGTRLTVV.

This chain uses TRBV7-2 with TRBJ1-1; D is unclear. V was pared by 4 bases and J by 4 bases, with 19 bases between. The CDR3 is 16 residues long. Germline V lookup: CDR1 SGHTA, CDR2 FQGNSA. The CDR3 bases are TGTGCCAGCAGCTCCGACTTGCCGGGGTTGGGCACTGAAGCTTTCTTT. Its protein product is CASSSDLPGLGTEAFF.

There are a few counts of this clone. The CDR3 is CSVEERTDTQYF. Written as DNA, the CDR3 is TGCAGCGTGGAGGAGCGCACAGATACGCAGTATTTT. The chain joins TRBV29-1 to TRBJ2-3; D possibly corresponds to TRBD2 (5 bases). Trimming removed 6 bases at V and 1 base at J, with 8 bases between. Germline CDR1 SQVTM, CDR2 ANQGSEA. The CDR3 has 12 amino acids.

The J gene is TRBJ2-2, the V gene TRBV9, with 7 bases fitting TRBD2. V was clipped by 2 bases and J by 0 bases; unmatched bases: 7. The CDR3 consists of 17 residues. Germline CDR1 reads SGDLS; CDR2 reads YYNGEE. The CDR3 region is CASSVGTGGANTGELFF. The CDR3 region has the DNA TGTGCCAGCAGCGTCGGAACGGGAGGTGCGAACACCGGGGAGCTGTTTTTT.

The V gene is TRBV5-1, the J gene TRBJ1-1; D may be TRBD1 (6 bases). The CDR3 runs 14 residues. Germline CDR1 reads SGHRS; CDR2 reads YFSETQ. V was cut by 1 base and J by 1 base, with 8 bases left in between. CDR3 bases: TGCGCCAGCAGCTTGACAGGGTCGAACACTGAAGCTTTCTTT. Its protein product is CASSLTGSNTEAFF.

This clone has only one observation. Other DNA sequences in the sample encode the same CDR3. V gene TRBV6-5 combines with J gene TRBJ2-4; 8 positions match TRBD2. The CDR3 runs to 15 residues. Unmatched junction bases numbered 2, after V lost 0 bases and J lost 4 bases. Germline CDR1 and CDR2: MNHEY and SVGAGI. The CDR3 bases are TGTGCCAGCAGTTACTCGCGACTAGCGAAAAACATTCAGTACTTC. It is translated as CASSYSRLAKNIQYF.

The chain combines TRBV7-2 with TRBJ2-7, with D perhaps matching TRBD2 (6 bases). The CDR3 length is 13 residues. Germline lookup yields CDR1 SGHTA and CDR2 FQGNSA. V dropped 1 base and J dropped 7 bases, with 11 bases sitting between them. The CDR3 protein is CASSLELGREQYF. Written as DNA, the CDR3 is TGTGCCAGCAGCTTAGAGTTAGGGAGGGAGCAGTACTTC.

This clone has just a few counts. The CDR3 bases are TGTGCCAGCACCCGGACAGGGACGATCTACGAGCAGTACTTC. Its translation is CASTRTGTIYEQYF. This rearrangement joins TRBV25-1 to TRBJ2-7; TRBD1 matches 8 bases. The CDR3 loop spans 14 amino acids. Trimming took 7 bases from V and 3 from J; bases not matched to a gene: 8. The V gene's germline CDR1 is MGHDK and CDR2 SYGVNS.

The rearrangement links TRBV7-2 to TRBJ2-3, with D perhaps TRBD2 (5 bases). V was cut by 9 bases and J by 4 bases, with 17 bases left in between. CDR3 size: 14 residues. CDR1 is SGHTA and CDR2 is FQGNSA in the germline V gene. CDR3 residues: CASLRGSGADTQYF. The CDR3 DNA follows: TGTGCCAGTCTTCGGGGAAGCGGCGCAGATACGCAGTATTTT.

The chain is built from TRBV5-1 and TRBJ1-1, with D possibly TRBD1 on 5 matching bases. The ends were cut back, 1 base at V and 5 bases at J, with 18 bases in the middle. This CDR3 has 16 residues. Germline CDR1 is SGHRS and CDR2 is YFSETQ. The CDR3 reads CASSLRGGFQGTEAFF. In DNA, the CDR3 is TGCGCCAGCAGCTTGCGGGGAGGATTCCAGGGAACTGAAGCTTTCTTT. Full variable domain (remainder filled in from reference TRBV5-1 and TRBJ1-1): KAGVTQTPRYLIKTRGQQVTLSCSPISGHRSVSWYQQTPGQGLQFLFEYFSETQRNKGNFPGRFSGRQFSNSRSEMNVSTLELGDSALYLCASSLRGGFQGTEAFFGQGTRLTVV.

This sequence joins TRBV6-5 and TRBJ2-1; TRBD2 matches 7 bases. V lost 2 bases and J lost 5; bases outside the gene matches: 6. This CDR3 comprises 15 residues. Per germline, CDR1 MNHEY and CDR2 SVGAGI. The chain's CDR3 is CASSYRTRNDNEQFF. CDR3 in DNA: TGTGCCAGCAGTTACCGGACTAGAAACGACAATGAGCAGTTCTTC.

The J gene is TRBJ1-3, the V gene TRBV9; D is ambiguous. Germline V gives CDR1 SGDLS, CDR2 YYNGEE. V lost 2 bases, J lost 0 bases, and 6 bases lay in between. This CDR3 comprises 14 residues. Written as DNA, the CDR3 is TGTGCCAGCAGCGTCGCCAGCTCTGGAAACACCATATATTTT. Its translation: CASSVASSGNTIYF.

The V and J genes are TRBV10-3 and TRBJ2-2, with 14 bases identical to TRBD2. The V gene's germline CDR1 is ENHRY and CDR2 SYGVKD. This CDR3 spans 16 amino acids. V lost 8 bases to trimming and J lost 2 bases; unmatched junction nucleotides: 4. In DNA form, the CDR3 reads TGTGCCATCGGGACTAGCGGGAGTGTTAACACCGGGGAGCTGTTTTTT. Protein: CAIGTSGSVNTGELFF.

This chain connects TRBV7-8 to TRBJ2-1; D possibly corresponds to TRBD2 (5 bases). The germline gives CDR1 SGHVS, CDR2 FQNEAQ. V dropped 6 bases and J dropped 6 bases, with 15 bases sitting between them. This CDR3 has 14 residues. CDR3 amino acids: CASRRTFILNEQFF. CDR3 in DNA: TGTGCCAGCAGGCGGACTTTCATTCTCAATGAGCAGTTCTTC.